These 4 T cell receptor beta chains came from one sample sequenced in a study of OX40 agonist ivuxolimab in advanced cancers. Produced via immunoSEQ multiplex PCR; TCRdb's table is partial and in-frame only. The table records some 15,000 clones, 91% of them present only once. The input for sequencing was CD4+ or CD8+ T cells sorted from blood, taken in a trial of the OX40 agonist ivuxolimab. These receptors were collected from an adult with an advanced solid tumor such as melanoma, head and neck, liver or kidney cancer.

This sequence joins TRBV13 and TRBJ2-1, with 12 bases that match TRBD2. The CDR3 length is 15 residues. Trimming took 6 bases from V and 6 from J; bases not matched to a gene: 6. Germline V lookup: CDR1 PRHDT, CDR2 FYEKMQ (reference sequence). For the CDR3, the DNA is TGTGCCAGCAGTCACCGACTAGCGGGAGTCAATGAGCAGTTCTTC. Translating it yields CASSHRLAGVNEQFF.

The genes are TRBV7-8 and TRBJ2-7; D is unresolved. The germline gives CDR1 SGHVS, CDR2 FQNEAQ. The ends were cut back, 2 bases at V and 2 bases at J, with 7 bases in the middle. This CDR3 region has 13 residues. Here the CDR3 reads CASSLPSTYEQYF. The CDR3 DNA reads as TGTGCCAGCAGCTTACCGAGTACCTACGAGCAGTACTTC. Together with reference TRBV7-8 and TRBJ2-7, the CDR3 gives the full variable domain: GAGVSQSPRYKVAKRGQDVALRCDPISGHVSLFWYQQALGQGPEFLTYFQNEAQLDKSGLPSDRFFAERPEGSVSTLKIQRTQQEDSAVYLCASSLPSTYEQYFGPGTRLTVT.

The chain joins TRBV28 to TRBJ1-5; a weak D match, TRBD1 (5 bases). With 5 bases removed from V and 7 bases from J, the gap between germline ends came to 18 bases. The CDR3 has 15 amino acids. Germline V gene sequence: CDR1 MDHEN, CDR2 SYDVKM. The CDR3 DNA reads TGTGCCAGCAGTGACGTCCGGGACTTAGGACAGCCCCAGCATTTT. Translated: CASSDVRDLGQPQHF.

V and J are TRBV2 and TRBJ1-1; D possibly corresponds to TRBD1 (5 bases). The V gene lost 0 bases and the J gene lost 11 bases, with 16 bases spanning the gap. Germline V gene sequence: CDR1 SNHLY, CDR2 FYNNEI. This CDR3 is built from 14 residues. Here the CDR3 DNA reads TGTGCCAGCAGTGAAGCGCTTCGAGACAGAAAGGCTTTCTTT. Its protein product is CASSEALRDRKAFF. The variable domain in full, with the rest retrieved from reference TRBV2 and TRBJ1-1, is EPEVTQTPSHQVTQMGQEVILRCVPISNHLYFYWYRQILGQKVEFLVSFYNNEISEKSEIFDDQFSVERPDGSNFTLKIRSTKLEDSAMYFCASSEALRDRKAFFGQGTRLTVV.